This TCR beta chain came from a study of circulating CD8 cells and anti-PD-1 response in melanoma. CDR1 MNHEY and CDR2 SMNVEV come from the germline V gene (reference sequence). This CDR3 has 15 amino acids. The germline V and J ends were trimmed by 5 bases and 0 bases, with 13 bases remaining between them. Four subsets defined by PD-1 and/or TIGIT were sorted from live CD3+CD8+TCRalphabeta+ cells. This clonotype is labeled medium-sized (0.01 to 0.1%). Using approximately 15 ng of total RNA, TCR libraries were made with the QIAseq Immune Repertoire TCR panel. TCRdb reprocessed the reads with MiXCR, giving one entry per CDR3 protein. This table has about 420 distinct CDR3 sequences, under 9% appearing once.

The chain links TRBV27 to TRBJ1-2; tentatively, D is TRBD1 (5 bases). The specimen comprised CD8+ T cells from PBMCs, sampled at baseline or after one month of anti-PD-1 therapy (not recorded which). The clonotype comes from a human donor with melanoma. Here the CDR3 reads CASSTTVRANYGYTF. CDR3 coding DNA: TGTGCCAGCAGTACGACAGTAAGAGCTAACTATGGCTACACCTTC.